Listed below are T cell receptor beta chains from one sample, sequenced in a study of CD8 T cells in ankylosing spondylitis. TCRdb re-derived calls from the 5' RACE reads in MiXCR, one entry per CDR3 protein. Of some 350,000 distinct CDR3 sequences in the sample, roughly 14% were seen once. Sequencing was performed on blood, either unsorted or a sorted T cell fraction (not recorded which). Receptors were obtained from a male donor with ankylosing spondylitis or in good health (not recorded which). CDR3s include the opening cysteine and the closing phenylalanine or tryptophan. The D gene is left open where the match is weak. Some rows mark clone size as missing; the rest say once, few, many or name a class of expanded clone.

15	TRBV11-3	TRBJ1-6	.	TRBD1	TGTGCCAGCAGCTCACCCGACAGGGGTGATTCACCCCTCCACTTT	CASSSPDRGDSPLHF
14	TRBV5-1	TRBJ2-7	many	.	TGCGCCAGCAGCCCCCGTACAGCAACCTACGAGCAGTACTTC	CASSPRTATYEQYF
15	TRBV2	TRBJ1-4	few	TRBD1	TGTGCCAGCTCAGGGGGCCCGGGGACTAATGAAAAACTGTTTTTT	CASSGGPGTNEKLFF
14	TRBV9	TRBJ1-1	few	.	TGTGCCAGCAGCCTCCAAGAGAGTTACACTGAAGCTTTCTTT	CASSLQESYTEAFF
14	TRBV12-3/TRBV12-4	TRBJ1-1	many	.	TGTGCCAGCAGTTTATCCGGATTGAACACTGAAGCTTTCTTT	CASSLSGLNTEAFF
15	TRBV19	TRBJ1-1	few	TRBD1	TGTGCCACCCAACCGCGGGGACAGCCAAACACTGAAGCTTTCTTT	CATQPRGQPNTEAFF
15	TRBV14	TRBJ1-6	few	.	TGTGCCAGCAGCCAAGCGACAGACCGAAATTCACCCCTCCACTTT	CASSQATDRNSPLHF
15	TRBV15	TRBJ2-3	once	.	TGTGCCACCAGCAGAGGGGTAGACTTCACAGATACGCAGTATTTT	CATSRGVDFTDTQYF
17	TRBV12-3/TRBV12-4	TRBJ1-3	many	.	TGTGCCAGCAGCCGCCCTACACGGAGATCCCCTGGAAACACCATATATTTT	CASSRPTRRSPGNTIYF
14	TRBV12-3/TRBV12-4	TRBJ1-2	.	.	TGTGCCAGCAGTTCGCCTTCTCTCGGCTATGGCTACACCTTC	CASSSPSLGYGYTF
14	TRBV24-1	TRBJ2-3	many	.	TGTGCCACCAGTGATGCCAGGGGCGGGTATACGCAGTATTTT	CATSDARGGYTQYF
13	TRBV20-1	TRBJ2-3	.	.	TGCAGTGCTAGAGGGGTCAGTTCAGATACGCAGTATTTT	CSARGVSSDTQYF
16	TRBV20-1	TRBJ1-1	.	.	TGCAGTGCTAGAGATGCTGGGAACTCGGTAAACACTGAAGCTTTCTTT	CSARDAGNSVNTEAFF
12	TRBV10-3	TRBJ2-1	few	.	TGTGCCATCAGTCATACCAATAATGAGCAGTTCTTC	CAISHTNNEQFF
14	TRBV12-3/TRBV12-4	TRBJ2-7	.	.	TGTGCCAGCAGTTTACGGGGGTCGGGGAGGTACCAGTACTTC	CASSLRGSGRYQYF
12	TRBV3-1	TRBJ2-3	few	.	TGTGCCAGCAGCCAAGTTGAGGGTACGCAGTATTTT	CASSQVEGTQYF
13	TRBV12-3/TRBV12-4	TRBJ2-4	many	.	TGTGCCACGAAAGGGGGAGCCAAAAACATTCAGTACTTC	CATKGGAKNIQYF
20	TRBV4-2	TRBJ2-6	once	TRBD1	TGTGCCAGCAGCCCCCGGTCGGTAGGACAGGGGGCTTCTGGGGCCAACGTCCTGACTTTC	CASSPRSVGQGASGANVLTF
14	TRBV5-1	TRBJ2-7	.	.	TGCGCCAGCAGCTTGAATCAGGGCGGATACGAGCAGTACTTC	CASSLNQGGYEQYF
13	TRBV29-1	TRBJ1-3	many	.	TGCGGATTTAAGGGATGGGCTGGAAACACCATATATTTT	CGFKGWAGNTIYF
17	TRBV5-1	TRBJ2-2	many	TRBD1	TGCGCCAGCAGCTTGACCCGGACAGGGCGGATCCCCGGGGAGCTGTTTTTT	CASSLTRTGRIPGELFF
14	TRBV12-3/TRBV12-4	TRBJ2-7	few	.	TGTGCCAGCAGCCATCTTCTTACTACCTACGAGCAGTACTTC	CASSHLLTTYEQYF
14	TRBV9	TRBJ1-5	few	.	TGTGCCAGCAGCTCAACAGGGAGCCATCAGCCCCAGCATTTT	CASSSTGSHQPQHF
16	TRBV12-3/TRBV12-4	TRBJ1-3	.	TRBD1	TGTGCCAGCAGATGGGACAGTGACCTCTCTGGAAACACCATATATTTT	CASRWDSDLSGNTIYF
17	TRBV10-3	TRBJ2-7	few	TRBD2	TGTGCCATCAGTGAGTCCTCCGGGACTAGCGGCTCCTACGAGCAGTACTTC	CAISESSGTSGSYEQYF
15	TRBV5-1	TRBJ2-1	few	.	TGCGCCAGCAGCTTGGAAGATTCCGCCTACAATGAGCAGTTCTTC	CASSLEDSAYNEQFF
15	TRBV5-1	TRBJ1-1	few	TRBD1	TGCGCCAGCAGCTTGGCCTCCAGGGGGGACACTGAAGCTTTCTTT	CASSLASRGDTEAFF
16	TRBV5-1	TRBJ2-1	.	.	TGCGCCAGCAGCTCAGATAGCAGAGTCTCCTACAATGAGCAGTTCTTC	CASSSDSRVSYNEQFF
13	TRBV11-2	TRBJ1-1	.	.	TGTGCCAGCAGCTTAGTGGAATCTCATGAAGCTTTCTTT	CASSLVESHEAFF
14	TRBV5-1	TRBJ2-5	few	.	TGCGCCAGCAGCAATGGCAGCCCCAAGATGGGCCAGTACTTC	CASSNGSPKMGQYF
13	TRBV6-1	TRBJ1-1	few	.	TGTGCCAGCAGACTTGGCCGACAGACCGAAGCTTTCTTT	CASRLGRQTEAFF
14	TRBV29-1	TRBJ1-5	.	TRBD1	TGCAGCGTTGACTTCGGACAGGACGACCAGCCCCAGCATTTT	CSVDFGQDDQPQHF
13	TRBV24-1	TRBJ2-5	.	TRBD2	TGTGCCACCAGTGAAGCGGGGGAAGAGACCCAGTACTTC	CATSEAGEETQYF
17	TRBV5-1	TRBJ2-1	many	TRBD2	TGCGCCAGCAGCCCTCCGACCTTACTAGCGGATGACAATGAGCAGTTCTTC	CASSPPTLLADDNEQFF
14	TRBV7-8	TRBJ1-5	few	.	TGTGCCAGCAGCCTCCTGGGGGGCGATCAGCCCCAGCATTTT	CASSLLGGDQPQHF
16	TRBV4-1	TRBJ2-3	many	TRBD1	TGCGCCAGCAGCCTAGGCCCGGGACAGACAAAAGATACGCAGTATTTT	CASSLGPGQTKDTQYF
15	TRBV10-3	TRBJ2-1	few	TRBD2	TGTGCCATCAGCGGCGGGAGGGCCTCCTACAATGAGCAGTTCTTC	CAISGGRASYNEQFF
13	TRBV12-3/TRBV12-4	TRBJ2-7	few	TRBD2	TGTGCCAGCAGCGTGACTAGCATCGACGAGCAGTACTTC	CASSVTSIDEQYF
13	TRBV12-5	TRBJ2-1	few	.	TGTGCTAGCCAGCCCTCCCGGTACAATGAGCAGTTCTTC	CASQPSRYNEQFF
14	TRBV12-3/TRBV12-4	TRBJ1-6	many	TRBD1	TGTGCCAGCAGCCAGGGGGACTATAATTCACCCCTCCACTTT	CASSQGDYNSPLHF
14	TRBV5-1	TRBJ2-5	.	.	TGCGCCAGCAGCTTGGACGGGGAAGGTGGGACCCAGTACTTC	CASSLDGEGGTQYF